The 26 T cell receptor beta chains below all came from one sample that was sequenced in a study of blood T cell repertoires in COVID-19. Assay used: immunoSEQ multiplex PCR; TCRdb lists only in-frame clones, some missing. The data show some 40,000 clones, with about 86% seen just once and over 5% held by the top ten. What was sequenced was peripheral blood. These receptors all stem from a man in his forties with active COVID-19.

The chain couples TRBV29-1 to TRBJ2-6; D possibly corresponds to TRBD1 (6 bases). The germline V gene encodes CDR1 SQVTM and CDR2 ANQGSEA. The CDR3 has 16 amino acids. V shed 4 bases and J shed 0 bases, with 13 bases lying between them. The CDR3: CSVARDIDSGANVLTF. The CDR3 bases are TGCAGCGTTGCCCGGGACATCGACTCTGGGGCCAACGTCCTGACTTTC.

The V and J genes are TRBV27 and TRBJ2-1; tentative D call: TRBD2 (6 bases). V lost 4 bases and J lost 3, with 10 bases in between. Germline values: CDR1 MNHEY, CDR2 SMNVEV (reference sequence). CDR3 length equals 14 residues. The CDR3 here is CASSYGGGYNEQFF. The DNA of the CDR3 is TGTGCCAGCAGTTATGGGGGAGGCTACAATGAGCAGTTCTTC.

The gene calls are TRBV11-3 and TRBJ2-1; D remains unclear. There are 14 residues in the CDR3. V was pared by 0 bases and J by 3 bases, with 6 bases between. Germline V gives CDR1 SGHNT, CDR2 YENEEA. Written as DNA, the CDR3 is TGTGCCAGCAGCTTAGATAGCAGCTACAATGAGCAGTTCTTC. Its protein is CASSLDSSYNEQFF.

This rearrangement joins TRBV10-3 to TRBJ1-5, with D perhaps matching TRBD1 (6 bases). This CDR3 is 13 amino acids long. In germline, CDR1 is ENHRY, CDR2 SYGVKD. The V and J ends lost 10 bases and 7 bases respectively, with 17 bases between them. The CDR3 DNA follows: TGTGCCACTACGGACAGCTCTGACCAGCCCCAGCATTTT. It specifies CATTDSSDQPQHF.

CDR3 nucleotides: TGTGCCAGCACCGGGACTAGCGGGAGAAGAGGACCCTACGAGCAGTACTTC. It translates to CASTGTSGRRGPYEQYF. The chain combines TRBV28 with TRBJ2-7, with TRBD2 identical over 14 bases. The length of the CDR3 is 17 residues. CDR1 MDHEN and CDR2 SYDVKM come from the germline V gene. After removal of 7 bases from V and 2 bases from J, the junction contained 10 bases not matched to a gene.

This rearrangement joins TRBV28 to TRBJ2-7; 9 nucleotides agree with TRBD2. J was trimmed by 8 bases and V by 5 bases; bases with no gene match: 10. The CDR3 contains 14 residues. The germline gives CDR1 MDHEN, CDR2 SYDVKM. CDR3 region: CASSLGVAGAQQYF. DNA of the CDR3: TGTGCCAGCAGTCTCGGAGTAGCGGGAGCCCAGCAGTACTTC.

J is TRBJ2-7 and V is TRBV7-2; unclear D gene. CDR1 is SGHTA and CDR2 is FQGNSA in the germline V gene. Between the trimmed V and J ends, which lost 2 bases and 4 bases, there was a span of 3 bases. The length of the CDR3 is 11 residues. CDR3 DNA sequence: TGTGCCAGCAGCTTACGGTACGAGCAGTACTTC. Protein product: CASSLRYEQYF.

The chain joins TRBV6-5 to TRBJ2-5, with a weak D call TRBD2 (5 bases). There are 16 residues in the CDR3. V was cut by 4 bases and J by 4 bases, with 19 bases left in between. Per germline, CDR1 MNHEY and CDR2 SVGAGI. The CDR3 region has the DNA TGTGCCAGCAGTTCTATGCTTAGCGCCCTCGTAGAGACCCAGTACTTC. As protein: CASSSMLSALVETQYF.

The chain is built from TRBV10-3 and TRBJ1-3; a possible D gene is TRBD1 (6 bases). Germline V lookup: CDR1 ENHRY, CDR2 SYGVKD. The CDR3 has 15 residues. Trimming left V 6 bases short and J 0 bases short, with 12 bases between. CDR3 amino acids: CAISPQGGSGNTIYF. In DNA, the CDR3 is TGTGCCATCAGCCCACAGGGTGGCTCTGGAAACACCATATATTTT.

The chain recombines TRBV7-8 with TRBJ2-7; 10 bases are a match to TRBD1. CDR1 is SGHVS and CDR2 is FQNEAQ in the germline V gene. With 5 bases clipped from V and 5 bases from J, the junction kept 12 bases outside the gene matches. The CDR3 contains 16 residues. CDR3 bases: TGTGCCAGCAGCCAGGTTGTGGGGACAGGGGTCAACGAGCAGTACTTC. Its protein product is CASSQVVGTGVNEQYF.

This rearrangement joins TRBV15 to TRBJ2-1, with D perhaps matching TRBD1 (6 bases). Germline loops: CDR1 LNHNV, CDR2 YYDKDF (reference sequence). Deletions cut 1 base from V and 6 bases from J, with 22 bases between. This CDR3 region has 18 residues. In DNA, the CDR3 is TGTGCCACCAGCAGAGGCCCATACAGGGTTGGTGAGATCAATGAGCAGTTCTTC. Translated, it gives CATSRGPYRVGEINEQFF.

V and J are TRBV9 and TRBJ2-1; 8 bases match TRBD1. The CDR3 loop spans 15 amino acids. Germline CDR1 and CDR2: SGDLS and YYNGEE. With 0 bases clipped from V and 6 bases from J, the junction kept 5 bases outside the gene matches. The CDR3 region is CASSVAPQGGNEQFF. The CDR3 region has the DNA TGTGCCAGCAGCGTAGCCCCACAGGGGGGCAATGAGCAGTTCTTC.

The chain recombines TRBV25-1 with TRBJ2-1; TRBD1 matches 7 bases. Trimming at V came to 1 base and at J to 1 base, leaving 4 bases not matched to a gene. The germline gives CDR1 MGHDK, CDR2 SYGVNS. The CDR3 runs to 16 residues. In nucleotides, the CDR3 is TGTGCCAGCAGTGAATCCAACAGGGGTTCCTACAATGAGCAGTTCTTC. Translated: CASSESNRGSYNEQFF.

This clone was counted only a few times. The chain combines TRBV21-1 with TRBJ1-3. TRBV21-1 is labeled a pseudogene. CDR3 length: 16 residues. The CDR3 reads CASSKVRASSGNTIYF. As DNA, the CDR3 is TGTGCCAGCAGCAAAGTGCGGGCGAGCTCTGGAAACACCATATATTTT.

This rearrangement joins TRBV24-1 to TRBJ1-5, with unresolved D. Germline-derived CDR1 and CDR2 are KGHDR and SFDVKD. V was trimmed by 4 bases and J by 4 bases, leaving 4 bases between them. The CDR3 covers 12 residues. This CDR3 is CATSELNQPQHF. The CDR3 DNA reads TGTGCCACCAGTGAACTAAATCAGCCCCAGCATTTT.

The V gene is TRBV9, the J gene TRBJ2-2; 11 bases are shared with TRBD2. The J segment lost 6 bases and the V segment lost 3 bases, leaving 10 bases of the junction unmatched. The CDR3 is 17 amino acids. CDR1 and CDR2 from the germline V gene are SGDLS and YYNGEE. CDR3 amino acids: CASSAPLAGGPPGELFF. CDR3 nucleotides: TGTGCCAGCAGCGCCCCCCTAGCGGGAGGCCCCCCCGGGGAGCTGTTTTTT.

The V and J genes are TRBV19 and TRBJ2-7; 10 bases agree with TRBD1. Germline CDR1 LNHDA, CDR2 SQIVND (reference sequence). The V and J ends lost 3 bases and 5 bases, in that order; junction bases with no gene match: 10. There are 16 residues in the CDR3. For the CDR3, the DNA is TGTGCCAGTAGTATGGCTATCGGACAGGGGGTCGACGAGCAGTACTTC. Residues: CASSMAIGQGVDEQYF.

V usage is TRBV27 and J usage is TRBJ2-7; a weak D match, TRBD2 (6 bases). Trimming removed 4 bases from V and 4 bases from J, with 14 bases in between. There are 14 residues in the CDR3. In germline, CDR1 is MNHEY, CDR2 SMNVEV (reference sequence). CDR3 sequence (DNA): TGTGCCAGCAGTTCCCGGGAGCAGCTGTACGAGCAGTACTTC. Translating it yields CASSSREQLYEQYF.

The chain uses TRBV20-1 and TRBJ2-2; the D is unclear. Germline V gives CDR1 DFQATT, CDR2 SNEGSKA (reference sequence). The CDR3 runs 14 residues. Trimming shortened V by 3 bases and J by 1 base, and 9 bases separated the two germline ends. CDR3 sequence (DNA): TGCAGTGCTAGTCCCGGGTTGAACACCGGGGAGCTGTTTTTT. It yields the protein CSASPGLNTGELFF.

This chain's CDR3 is CACDGQGSTYEQYF. The CDR3 DNA sequence: TGTGCCTGTGATGGACAGGGATCTACCTACGAGCAGTACTTC. V gene TRBV30 combines with J gene TRBJ2-7; 8 bases are shared with TRBD1. The CDR3 has 14 amino acids. CDR1 and CDR2 from the germline V gene are GTSNPN and SVGIG (reference sequence). After removal of 6 bases from V and 2 bases from J, the junction contained 9 bases not matched to a gene.

The rearrangement uses TRBV5-1 and TRBJ2-7, with D hard to call. This CDR3 spans 15 amino acids. From germline, CDR1 is SGHRS and CDR2 YFSETQ. The V gene lost 0 bases and the J gene lost 2 bases, with 12 bases spanning the gap. The CDR3 here is CASSLDRFFPYEQYF. The CDR3 nucleotides read TGCGCCAGCAGCTTGGACAGATTCTTTCCCTACGAGCAGTACTTC. Full variable domain (outside the CDR3, taken from reference TRBV5-1 and TRBJ2-7): KAGVTQTPRYLIKTRGQQVTLSCSPISGHRSVSWYQQTPGQGLQFLFEYFSETQRNKGNFPGRFSGRQFSNSRSEMNVSTLELGDSALYLCASSLDRFFPYEQYFGPGTRLTVT.

The CDR3 spells CASSGGGNVYTGELFF. CDR3 sequence (DNA): TGCGCCAGCAGTGGCGGGGGTAATGTTTACACCGGGGAGCTGTTTTTT. The genes are TRBV10-1 and TRBJ2-2; 7 positions agree with TRBD2. CDR1 and CDR2 (germline): WNHNN, SYGVQD (reference sequence). The CDR3 totals 16 residues. The V gene end was trimmed by 4 bases and the J gene end by 3 bases; junction bases not matched to a gene: 8.

This clone was recorded once. This sequence joins TRBV5-1 and TRBJ2-7, with 10 bases lining up with TRBD1. The CDR3 totals 15 residues. Germline V gives CDR1 SGHRS, CDR2 YFSETQ. Trimming at V came to 3 bases and at J to 5 bases, leaving 8 bases not matched to a gene. The CDR3 loop reads CASSSPGQGRHEQYF. DNA of the CDR3: TGCGCCAGCAGCTCCCCGGGACAGGGGAGACACGAGCAGTACTTC.

Here the CDR3 DNA reads TGTGCCAGCACTGTATGGGGGGGCGTGGAGACCCAGTACTTC. This gives the protein CASTVWGGVETQYF. The rearrangement links TRBV7-9 to TRBJ2-5; D is perhaps TRBD2 (7 bases). The CDR3 runs 14 residues. The germline gives CDR1 SEHNR, CDR2 FQNEAQ (reference sequence). The V end was cut by 7 bases, the J end by 5 bases, with 17 bases between.

V is TRBV29-1 and J is TRBJ2-2; D gene unclear. CDR3 length: 12 amino acids. The V gene's germline CDR1 is SQVTM and CDR2 ANQGSEA. The V and J ends lost 5 bases and 0 bases respectively, with 4 bases between them. CDR3: CSVRANTGELFF. In DNA, the CDR3 is TGCAGCGTTAGAGCGAACACCGGGGAGCTGTTTTTT.

The chain is built from TRBV5-3 and TRBJ2-1; TRBD2 aligns across 7 bases. TRBV5-3 is given ORF status, its function remaining uncertain. The V segment lost 0 bases and the J segment 2 bases; nucleotides outside the gene matches: 8. CDR3 length: 17 amino acids. CDR3 in amino acids: CARSLEAGKLPYNEQFF. The CDR3 nucleotides read TGTGCCAGAAGCTTGGAAGCGGGAAAACTCCCCTACAATGAGCAGTTCTTC.